The sequence of this TCR beta chain was determined in a study of blood T cell repertoires in COVID-19. Study in general: The origin of the acute and convalescent COVID-19 samples was the United States, Italy and Spain. Sample material is recorded as cDNA or gDNA derived from T cells, B-cell-depleted T cells, or PBMCs.

Per the study methods: The assay estimated nucleated cells by amplifying reference gene primers. Measured with immunoSEQ multiplex PCR; TCRdb has only the in-frame clones, and not every one. V and J calls plus clone size are reproduced from that table; the DNA served to infer D and trimming. Of about 70,000 clones listed, around 81% are singletons. The CDR3 is 12 amino acids. V was pared by 6 bases and J by 8 bases, with 6 bases of the junction left unmatched. Germline loops: CDR1 MDHEN, CDR2 SYDVKM. The receptor was derived from a woman aged 70-85 years with acute or convalescent COVID-19. The chain couples TRBV28 to TRBJ1-2, with TRBD1 matching over 7 bases. What was sequenced was peripheral blood. CDR3 loop: CASSLTGVGYTF. The CDR3 region has the DNA TGTGCCAGCAGCCTAACAGGGGTCGGCTACACCTTC.